One T cell receptor (beta chain) is described in this entry. Its antigen is undetermined. Data came from immunoSEQ multiplex PCR; TCRdb stores just in-frame clones and leaves some out. The sample carries roughly 700,000 clones, 80% to 90% recorded once. This sample stems from a study of Ad26.COV2.S vaccination and SARS-CoV-2 variants. Study as a whole: Ad26.COV2.S was injected intramuscularly once or twice, 56 days apart.

Study-wide results and caveats: Vaccine and placebo recipients had comparable breadth of non-spike TCRs.

Noted treatment: around 19 received Ad26.COV2.S at low or high dose, single or two shots; 5 received placebo; per-sample allocation not given. The samples date from day 63 after the first vaccine or placebo injection. The CDR3 sequence is 15 residues long. Germline V gives CDR1 SGHAT, CDR2 FQNNGV. V lost 2 bases, J lost 3 bases, and 14 bases lay in between. Sequences were derived from peripheral blood, sampled in a trial of Ad26.COV2.S vaccine versus placebo. The chain joins TRBV11-2 to TRBJ2-7, with TRBD2 as a possible D gene (6 bases). This TCR was recovered from a person between 18 and 65 years old who received the Ad26.COV2.S COVID-19 vaccine or a placebo. CDR3 protein: CASSLRGTADYEQYF. CDR3 in DNA: TGTGCCAGCAGCTTACGGGGGACCGCGGACTACGAGCAGTACTTC.